This T cell receptor (beta chain) was obtained from a study of OX40 agonist ivuxolimab in advanced cancers. Generated by immunoSEQ multiplex PCR, the TCRdb table keeps only in-frame clones and is missing some. The data show over 50,000 clones, roughly 88% seen once. Trimming removed 0 bases at V and 1 base at J, with 15 bases between. Germline CDR1 MNHNS, CDR2 SASEGT. The CDR3 covers 17 residues. This receptor was taken from an adult with an advanced solid tumor such as melanoma, head and neck, liver or kidney cancer. The chain carries TRBV6-1 and TRBJ1-1; D is undetermined. Here the sequenced sample was CD4+ or CD8+ T cells sorted from blood, taken in a trial of the OX40 agonist ivuxolimab. As DNA, the CDR3 is TGTGCCAGCAGTGAAGCGCTTTTTCAGGCAACGAACACTGAAGCTTTCTTT. It is translated as CASSEALFQATNTEAFF.